The following is a T cell receptor beta chain sequence with its context. Sequencing was performed with immunoSEQ multiplex PCR; in TCRdb, only in-frame clones are kept and a portion is missing. The data show 78,000 or so clones, over 65% seen once. The data were taken from a study of control samples from healthy donors and cancer patients. This CDR3 is built from 13 residues. Germline lookup yields CDR1 MDHEN and CDR2 SYDVKM. V lost 3 bases and J 5 bases, leaving 10 bases between the germline ends. The clonotype originates from a man aged 50 to 60 in good health. The chain uses TRBV28 and TRBJ1-2; TRBD1 might be the D (5 bases). Input material: blood. CDR3 region: CASSLGGKYGYTF. In nucleotides, the CDR3 is TGTGCCAGCAGTTTGGGGGGGAAATATGGCTACACCTTC.